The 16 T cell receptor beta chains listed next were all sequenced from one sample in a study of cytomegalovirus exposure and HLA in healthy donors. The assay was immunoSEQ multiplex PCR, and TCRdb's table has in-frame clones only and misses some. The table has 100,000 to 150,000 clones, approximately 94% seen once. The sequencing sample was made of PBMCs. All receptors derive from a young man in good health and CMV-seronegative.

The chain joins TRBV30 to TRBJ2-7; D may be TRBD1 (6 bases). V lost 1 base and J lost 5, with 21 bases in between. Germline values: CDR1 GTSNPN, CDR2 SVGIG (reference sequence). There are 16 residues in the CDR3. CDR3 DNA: TGTGCCTGGAGTGCCGGTAACAGGGACATATACCACGAGCAGTACTTC. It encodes CAWSAGNRDIYHEQYF.

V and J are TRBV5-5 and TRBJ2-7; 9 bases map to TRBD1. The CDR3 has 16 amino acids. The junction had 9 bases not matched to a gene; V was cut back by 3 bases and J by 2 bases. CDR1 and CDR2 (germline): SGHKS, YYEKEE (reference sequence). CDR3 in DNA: TGTGCCAGCAGCTCCCCCCGGACAGGGGCGCCCTACGAGCAGTACTTC. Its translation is CASSSPRTGAPYEQYF.

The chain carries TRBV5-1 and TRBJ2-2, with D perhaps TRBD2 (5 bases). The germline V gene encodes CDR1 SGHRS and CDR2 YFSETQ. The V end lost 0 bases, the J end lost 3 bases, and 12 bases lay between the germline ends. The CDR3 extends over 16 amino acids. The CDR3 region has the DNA TGCGCCAGCAGCTTGGTTCCGGGATGGGACACCGGGGAGCTGTTTTTT. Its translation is CASSLVPGWDTGELFF. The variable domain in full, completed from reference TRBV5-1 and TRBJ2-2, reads KAGVTQTPRYLIKTRGQQVTLSCSPISGHRSVSWYQQTPGQGLQFLFEYFSETQRNKGNFPGRFSGRQFSNSRSEMNVSTLELGDSALYLCASSLVPGWDTGELFFGEGSRLTVL.

CDR3 bases: TGTGCCAGCAGCTTGGATCCGGGGAGTAATTCACCCCTCCACTTT. It is translated as CASSLDPGSNSPLHF. V is TRBV5-6 and J is TRBJ1-6; no clear D gene. V lost 0 bases and J 6 bases, leaving 10 bases between the germline ends. The CDR3 has 15 residues. Per the germline V gene, CDR1 is SGHDT and CDR2 is YYEEEE.

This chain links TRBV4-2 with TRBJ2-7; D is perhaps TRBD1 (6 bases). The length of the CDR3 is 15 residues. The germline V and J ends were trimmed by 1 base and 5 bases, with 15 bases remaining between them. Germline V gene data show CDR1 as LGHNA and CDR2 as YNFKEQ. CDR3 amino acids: CASSQAQGESDEQYF. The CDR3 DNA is TGTGCCAGCAGCCAAGCACAGGGCGAGTCGGACGAGCAGTACTTC.

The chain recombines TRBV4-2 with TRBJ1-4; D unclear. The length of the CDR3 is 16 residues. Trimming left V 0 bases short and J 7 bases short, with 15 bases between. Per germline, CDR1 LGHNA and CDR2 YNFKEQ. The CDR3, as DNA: TGTGCCAGCAGCCAAGACCTTAGCAGGCGGGGTGAAAAACTGTTTTTT. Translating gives CASSQDLSRRGEKLFF.

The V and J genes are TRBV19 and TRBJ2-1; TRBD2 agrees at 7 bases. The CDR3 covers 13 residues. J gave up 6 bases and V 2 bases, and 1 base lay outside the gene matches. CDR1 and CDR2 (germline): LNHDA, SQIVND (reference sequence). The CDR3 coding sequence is TGTGCCAGTAGTATACCGGGAGGCAATGAGCAGTTCTTC. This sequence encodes CASSIPGGNEQFF. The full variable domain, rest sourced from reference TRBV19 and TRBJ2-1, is DGGITQSPKYLFRKEGQNVTLSCEQNLNHDAMYWYRQDPGQGLRLIYYSQIVNDFQKGDIAEGYSVSREKKESFPLTVTSAQKNPTAFYLCASSIPGGNEQFFGPGTRLTVL.

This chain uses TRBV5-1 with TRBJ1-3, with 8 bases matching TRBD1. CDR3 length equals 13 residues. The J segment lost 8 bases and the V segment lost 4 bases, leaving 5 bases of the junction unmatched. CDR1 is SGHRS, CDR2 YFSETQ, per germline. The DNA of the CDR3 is TGCGCCAGCAGCCCCGGACAGGGTTACACCATATATTTT. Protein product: CASSPGQGYTIYF.

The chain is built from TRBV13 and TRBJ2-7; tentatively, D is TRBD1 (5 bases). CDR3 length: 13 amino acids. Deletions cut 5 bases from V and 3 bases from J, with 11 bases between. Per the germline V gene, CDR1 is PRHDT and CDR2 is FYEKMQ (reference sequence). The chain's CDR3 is CASSHPDSYEQYF. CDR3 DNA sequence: TGTGCCAGCAGCCACCCCGACAGCTACGAGCAGTACTTC. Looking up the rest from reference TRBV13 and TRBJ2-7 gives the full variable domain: AAGVIQSPRHLIKEKRETATLKCYPIPRHDTVYWYQQGPGQDPQFLISFYEKMQSDKGSIPDRFSAQQFSDYHSELNMSSLELGDSALYFCASSHPDSYEQYFGPGTRLTVT.

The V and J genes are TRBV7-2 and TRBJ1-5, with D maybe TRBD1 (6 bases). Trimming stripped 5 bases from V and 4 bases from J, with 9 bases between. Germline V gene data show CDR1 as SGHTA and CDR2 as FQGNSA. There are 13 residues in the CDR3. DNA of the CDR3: TGTGCCAGCAGCCAACAGGGAAATCAGCCCCAGCATTTT. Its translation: CASSQQGNQPQHF. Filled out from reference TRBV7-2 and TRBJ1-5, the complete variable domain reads GAGVSQSPSNKVTEKGKDVELRCDPISGHTALYWYRQSLGQGLEFLIYFQGNSAPDKSGLPSDRFSAERTGGSVSTLTIQRTQQEDSAVYLCASSQQGNQPQHFGDGTRLSIL.

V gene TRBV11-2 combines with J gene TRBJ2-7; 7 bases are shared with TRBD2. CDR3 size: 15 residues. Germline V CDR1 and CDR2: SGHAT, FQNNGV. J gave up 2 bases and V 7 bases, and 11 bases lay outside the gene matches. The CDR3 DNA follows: TGTGCCAGCACCTTCGGAGGGGAGGGCGCCTACGAGCAGTACTTC. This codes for CASTFGGEGAYEQYF.

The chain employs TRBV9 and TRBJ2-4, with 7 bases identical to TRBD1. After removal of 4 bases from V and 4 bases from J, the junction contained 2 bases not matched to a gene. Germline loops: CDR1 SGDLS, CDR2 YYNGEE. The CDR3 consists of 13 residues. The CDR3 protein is CASSTGQKNIQYF. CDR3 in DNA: TGTGCCAGCAGCACGGGACAGAAAAACATTCAGTACTTC.

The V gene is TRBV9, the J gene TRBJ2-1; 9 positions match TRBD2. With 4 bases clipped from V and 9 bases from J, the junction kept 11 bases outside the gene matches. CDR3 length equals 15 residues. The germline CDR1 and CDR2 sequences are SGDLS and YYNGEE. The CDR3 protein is CASSPQGGREIEQFF. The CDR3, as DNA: TGTGCCAGCAGCCCACAAGGCGGGAGGGAAATTGAGCAGTTCTTC.

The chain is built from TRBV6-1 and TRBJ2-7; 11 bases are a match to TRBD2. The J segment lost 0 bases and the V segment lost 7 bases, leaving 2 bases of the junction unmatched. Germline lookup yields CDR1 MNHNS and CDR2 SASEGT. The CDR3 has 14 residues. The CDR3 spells CASKGLADSYEQYF. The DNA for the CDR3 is TGTGCCAGCAAGGGACTAGCGGACTCCTACGAGCAGTACTTC.

CDR3 in DNA: TGTGCCAGCAGCGACACACCGGGACAGGGGCCAGAGACCCAGTACTTC. Amino acids: CASSDTPGQGPETQYF. The chain has TRBV28 and TRBJ2-5; 10 nucleotides match TRBD1. The length of the CDR3 is 16 residues. After removal of 6 bases from V and 4 bases from J, the junction contained 11 bases not matched to a gene. CDR1 is MDHEN, CDR2 SYDVKM, per germline. Supplemented by reference TRBV28 and TRBJ2-5, the full variable domain reads DVKVTQSSRYLVKRTGEKVFLECVQDMDHENMFWYRQDPGLGLRLIYFSYDVKMKEKGDIPEGYSVSREKKERFSLILESASTNQTSMYLCASSDTPGQGPETQYFGPGTRLLVL.

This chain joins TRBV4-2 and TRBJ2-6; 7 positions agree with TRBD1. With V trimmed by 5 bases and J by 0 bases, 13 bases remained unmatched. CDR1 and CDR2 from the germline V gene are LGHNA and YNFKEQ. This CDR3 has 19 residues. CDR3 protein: CASSSSTGTEDSGANVLTF. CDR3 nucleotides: TGTGCCAGCAGCTCAAGCACCGGGACAGAGGACTCTGGGGCCAACGTCCTGACTTTC.